This T cell receptor beta chain was obtained from a study of blood T cell repertoires in COVID-19. Study information: Spain, Italy and the United States supplied samples that represented acute and convalescent COVID-19. The analysed material was cDNA or gDNA that came from T cells, B-cell-depleted T cells, or PBMCs.

J gave up 6 bases and V 6 bases, and 12 bases lay outside the gene matches. The CDR3 totals 15 residues. From germline, CDR1 is MDHEN and CDR2 SYDVKM. Authors' processing steps: It was from reference gene primer amplification that nucleated cell counts were estimated. The assay was immunoSEQ multiplex PCR, and TCRdb's table has in-frame clones only and misses some. The V and J calls and clone size are taken from that table; D and trimming were inferred from the DNA. The table includes 65,000 to 85,000 clones, roughly 84% detected once. This sequence was found in a woman aged 18-30 years with acute or convalescent COVID-19. The V call is TRBV28, the J call TRBJ1-2; 8 positions agree with TRBD1. Sequencing was done on a sample of peripheral blood. CDR3 coding DNA: TGTGCCAGCAGCGAGTACAGGGGGTATGCTCATGGCTACACCTTC. It encodes CASSEYRGYAHGYTF.